A single sample gave rise to the 5 T cell receptor beta chains below, sequenced in a study of patients and donors after allogeneic stem cell transplantation. TCRdb reprocessed the RT-PCR reads via MiXCR and lists one record per CDR3 protein. The sample lists some 880,000 distinct CDR3 sequences, under 20% occurring once. Sequencing input: blood, either unsorted or a sorted T cell fraction (not recorded which). These TCRs come from a human donor who was either an allogeneic HSCT recipient or a stem cell or donor lymphocyte infusion donor (not recorded which). It is not recorded whose cells these are; they may come from a transplant donor.

In nucleotides, the CDR3 is TGCGCCAGCAGCCAAGATCATCCTAGCGGGATGGAGACCCAGTACTTC. Amino acid sequence: CASSQDHPSGMETQYF. The gene calls are TRBV4-1 and TRBJ2-5; 9 bases align to TRBD2. V was clipped by 0 bases and J by 5 bases; unmatched bases: 7. The length of the CDR3 is 16 residues. The germline CDR1 and CDR2 sequences are MGHRA and YSYEKL.

This clonotype was counted between two and nine times. The CDR3 is CASSYNGIRKQETQYF. CDR3 nucleotides: TGTGCCAGCAGTTACAACGGGATTCGGAAGCAAGAGACCCAGTACTTC. The rearrangement uses TRBV6-5 and TRBJ2-5; D possibly corresponds to TRBD2 (5 bases). The CDR3 is made up of 16 amino acids. Germline CDR1 MNHEY, CDR2 SVGAGI. Trimming stripped 2 bases from V and 2 bases from J, with 15 bases between.

V and J are TRBV4-2 and TRBJ2-1; D remains ambiguous. Per the germline V gene, CDR1 is LGHNA and CDR2 is YNFKEQ. Trimming shortened V by 1 base and J by 6 bases, and 7 bases separated the two germline ends. This CDR3 contains 13 residues. This CDR3 is CASSQAVSNEQFF. CDR3 in DNA: TGTGCCAGCAGCCAAGCAGTGAGCAATGAGCAGTTCTTC.

The chain employs TRBV10-3 and TRBJ1-3; no clear D gene. The CDR3 has 15 residues. CDR1 and CDR2 (germline): ENHRY, SYGVKD. V dropped 3 bases and J dropped 2 bases, with 11 bases sitting between them. CDR3 coding DNA: TGTGCCATCAGTGAAGTGCGCAATCCTGGAAACACCATATATTTT. It encodes CAISEVRNPGNTIYF.

This clonotype was counted a few times. V is TRBV7-8 and J is TRBJ2-1; TRBD1 agrees at 9 bases. Germline V gene sequence: CDR1 SGHVS, CDR2 FQNEAQ. The CDR3 spans 16 residues. J was trimmed by 6 bases and V by 2 bases; bases with no gene match: 8. The CDR3 here is CASSLSRDRETNEQFF. CDR3 nucleotides: TGTGCCAGCAGCTTAAGTCGGGACAGGGAAACCAATGAGCAGTTCTTC. Complete variable domain (other parts from reference TRBV7-8 and TRBJ2-1): GAGVSQSPRYKVAKRGQDVALRCDPISGHVSLFWYQQALGQGPEFLTYFQNEAQLDKSGLPSDRFFAERPEGSVSTLKIQRTQQEDSAVYLCASSLSRDRETNEQFFGPGTRLTVL.